This T cell receptor beta chain was sequenced in a study of beta chain features in type 1 diabetes. Background on the study: Healthy donors resembled patients in age, gender and cell yields.

Study-level results: There was a moderate but significant shortening of TCRB CDR3s in all four CD4+ subsets of Type 1 diabetes patients. High TCR expression in some cells could lead to their over-representation in cDNA sequencing.

What was sequenced were expressed TCRB transcripts, since all of the isolated RNA had been reverse transcribed. Using immunoSEQ multiplex PCR, the repertoire was profiled, and TCRdb retains in-frame clones only, with some absent. Here the sample spans hundreds of thousands of clones, about 14% being singletons. Trimming took off 1 base at V and 8 bases at J, with 13 bases between the two ends. CDR3 length equals 14 residues. Germline CDR1 and CDR2: LNHDA and SQIVND (reference sequence). Of note for this clone: Antigen: not known.

This sequence joins TRBV19 and TRBJ2-3; D call uncertain. This TCR derives from a man aged 18 to 29 with type 1 diabetes. The specimen was naive CD4+ T cells from blood. The CDR3 reads CASSIVGRERTQYF. CDR3 sequence (DNA): TGTGCCAGTAGTATAGTTGGCCGCGAGCGTACGCAGTATTTT.